This TCR beta chain originates from a study of CD8+CD57+ T cells in acquired aplastic anemia (dated by TCRdb to the late 2010s). Context from the whole study: DNA extracted from sorted CD4+ and CD8+ cells had a mean of 3.2 ug, with a range of roughly 0.18 to 27.4 ug.

TCR repertoires of sorted CD4+ and CD8+ blood T cells from severe aplastic anemia patients and healthy subjects were deep-sequenced in the study. Ficoll-Paque density gradient centrifugation was used to isolate peripheral blood mononuclear cells. CD4+ and CD8+ T cells were sorted by FACS or magnetic beads before DNA extraction. V trim: 7 bases; J trim: 4 bases; unmatched bases: 13. The germline V gene supplies CDR1 SNHLY and CDR2 FYNNEI. There are 17 amino acids in the CDR3, from cysteine to phenylalanine inclusive. The sequence is cut down to CDR3 DNA, 51 bases in frame from base 1. There are a few counts of this clonotype. Its antigen target is currently unknown. The input lacks base qualities; no much larger clone sits a single base away. Results the study describes overall, beyond this receptor: Patients and healthy controls showed no significant difference in CD8+ Simpson's diversity (P=0.060). Although 25 to 30 CD8+ CDR3 sequences were shared by patients and controls, these sequences appeared highly expressed in patients and within the immunodominant clones of patients.

Profiling of TCR beta VDJ combinations and CDR3 sequences used genomic DNA as the template. An Illumina HiSeq 2000 was used for TCR repertoire sequencing. Concerning the study's data processing: Repertoires were assessed using TRBV/TRBJ rearrangement plots, CDR3 size and DJ length profiles, and Simpson's diversity index. The most abundant DNA sequence in the deep sequencing data was defined as the immunodominant clone. CDR3 amino acid sequences were checked for sharing across subjects and were also compared against the VDJdb database and published repertoires. TCRdb trimmed the raw reads at Q25, called clones with MiXCR and kept productive beta chains. Records with the same CDR3 protein are collapsed into one entry carrying the most frequent genes and DNA. The V and J calls reflect TCRdb's pipeline rather than the authors' work. Present in this sample are around 250,000 distinct CDR3 sequences, about 56% of which were seen just once. The ten top clones hold approximately 8.2% of the sample.

The clonotype was recovered from a human donor with severe aplastic anemia or a healthy control (not recorded which). The receptor chain draws on TRBV2 and TRBJ2-3; 11 central nucleotides agree with TRBD2. The source material was sorted CD4+, CD8+, or CD8+CD57+ T cells (not recorded which) from PBMCs. The DNA sequence is as follows: TGTGCCAGCAACAGCTTAGCGGGGGGGCGGAGTGCAGATACGCAGTATTTT. The encoded protein is CASNSLAGGRSADTQYF.